The clone carrying this T cell receptor beta chain appeared a few times. What it binds is unknown. These data originate in a study of T-cell reconstitution after alpha-beta-depleted transplantation in children. Preparation of the TCRbeta library used unique molecular identifiers. Via MiXCR, TCRdb re-called the PCR reads, giving one row per CDR3 protein. The data contain 600,000 to 700,000 distinct CDR3 sequences, around 13% of them seen just once; the ten biggest clones take up 0.79%. The CDR3 extends over 16 amino acids. V lost 0 bases and J lost 6, with 17 bases in between. Per the germline V gene, CDR1 is SQVTM and CDR2 is ANQGSEA. Study-wide results and limits: Certain patients had high TCRbeta diversity at day 60, and it came from recipient T cells and thymic progenitors that survived.

The V gene is TRBV29-1, the J gene TRBJ2-2, with D tentatively TRBD1 or TRBD2 (5 bases each). The TCR sequence derives from a girl aged 2-10 years with congenital amegakaryocytic thrombocytopenia, due to receive a stem cell transplant. The sample was PBMCs, taken before TCRalphabeta/CD19-depleted stem cell transplant. The CDR3 here is CSVEDAGLGLAGELFF. The CDR3 DNA is TGCAGCGTTGAAGATGCTGGACTGGGGCTAGCCGGGGAGCTGTTTTTT.